This T cell receptor beta chain was profiled in a study of cytomegalovirus exposure and HLA in healthy donors. Study-wide context: Among approximately 400 genotyped donors, around 82% fell in the Caucasian-associated ancestry cluster.

CDR1 and CDR2 (germline): LNHDA, SQIVND (reference sequence). The CDR3 consists of 16 residues. Trimming took 3 bases from V and 6 from J; bases not matched to a gene: 8. Primers: 60 Vbeta forward and 13 Jbeta reverse. The method was immunoSEQ multiplex PCR; TCRdb's version includes in-frame clones alone and lacks a portion of them. The table has about 150,000 clones, roughly 72% seen once. The specimen sequenced was PBMCs. The receptor comes from a man aged 35 to 55 in good health and CMV-seronegative. The rearrangement links TRBV19 to TRBJ2-2, with 9 bases matching TRBD2. The CDR3 DNA reads as TGTGCCAGTAGTATCATGCGGGGGGGCCAATCCGGGGAGCTGTTTTTT. This codes for CASSIMRGGQSGELFF.